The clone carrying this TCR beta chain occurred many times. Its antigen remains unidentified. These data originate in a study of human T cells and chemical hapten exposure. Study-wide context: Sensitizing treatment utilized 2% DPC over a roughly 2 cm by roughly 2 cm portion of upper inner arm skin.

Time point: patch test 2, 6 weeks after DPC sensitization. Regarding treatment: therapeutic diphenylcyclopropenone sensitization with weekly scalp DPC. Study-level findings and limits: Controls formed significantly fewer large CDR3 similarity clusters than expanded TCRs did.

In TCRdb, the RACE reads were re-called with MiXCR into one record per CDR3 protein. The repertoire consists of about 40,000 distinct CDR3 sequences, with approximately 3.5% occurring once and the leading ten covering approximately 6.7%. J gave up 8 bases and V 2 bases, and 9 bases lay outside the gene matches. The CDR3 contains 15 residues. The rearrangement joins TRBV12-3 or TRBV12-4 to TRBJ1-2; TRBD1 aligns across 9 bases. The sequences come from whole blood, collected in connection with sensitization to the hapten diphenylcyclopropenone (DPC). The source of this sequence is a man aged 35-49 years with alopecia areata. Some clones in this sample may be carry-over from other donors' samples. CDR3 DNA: TGTGCCAGCAGTTTAAGCCCCCGGACAGGGGTAGGCTACACCTTC. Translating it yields CASSLSPRTGVGYTF.